The 27 T cell receptor beta chains reported below all come from one sample, sequenced in a study of shared clonotypes between healthy human individuals. Here immunoSEQ multiplex PCR was the method, and the copy in TCRdb shows in-frame clones only, minus some. The sample consists of over 300,000 clones, around nine tenths of them appearing once. The sequenced sample was memory CD8+ T cells sorted from blood. Subset denoted: CD45RO+ cells pooled with CCR7-negative TemRA cells. The receptors come from a man between 18 and 35 years old in good health.

V gene TRBV4-3 combines with J gene TRBJ2-1; D remains unclear. Germline CDR1 and CDR2: LGHNA and YSLEER. CDR3 length: 16 residues. Trimming removed 2 bases from V and 3 bases from J, with 14 bases in between. The CDR3 bases are TGCGCCAGCAGCCAACATAGGCAAGATATCTACAATGAGCAGTTCTTC. Protein sequence: CASSQHRQDIYNEQFF.

The genes are TRBV4-3 and TRBJ1-1; D gene unclear. Trimming took 1 base from V and 4 from J, leaving 7 bases between them. Per germline, CDR1 LGHNA and CDR2 YSLEER. This CDR3 has 13 residues. The CDR3 nucleotides are TGCGCCAGCAGCCAAGGGGCGGGCACTGAAGCTTTCTTT. Its protein product is CASSQGAGTEAFF.

The chain is built from TRBV15 and TRBJ2-7; TRBD2 is a possible D gene (6 bases). The CDR3 sequence is 13 residues long. In germline, CDR1 is LNHNV, CDR2 YYDKDF (reference sequence). V was clipped by 5 bases and J by 6 bases, with 14 bases between them. Here the CDR3 reads CATSGRLVGEQYF. The CDR3, as DNA: TGTGCCACCAGCGGTCGACTAGTGGGCGAGCAGTACTTC.

The V call is TRBV30, the J call TRBJ2-7; TRBD1 aligns across 10 bases. Trimming cost V 7 bases and J 6 bases; bases outside gene matches: 9. The CDR3 runs to 13 residues. From germline, CDR1 is GTSNPN and CDR2 SVGIG (reference sequence). The CDR3 loop is CAFGQGGMGEQYF. Here the CDR3 DNA reads TGTGCCTTCGGACAGGGGGGTATGGGCGAGCAGTACTTC.

This clone was recorded a few times. The gene calls are TRBV4-1 and TRBJ1-3; D possibly corresponds to TRBD1 (6 bases). This CDR3 region has 15 residues. V lost 0 bases to trimming and J lost 1 base, with 7 bases between them. Germline CDR1 MGHRA, CDR2 YSYEKL. Here the CDR3 reads CASSQEGASGNTIYF. DNA of the CDR3: TGCGCCAGCAGCCAAGAGGGGGCGTCTGGAAACACCATATATTTT.

This chain connects TRBV5-4 to TRBJ2-1; D uncertain. From germline, CDR1 is SGHNT and CDR2 YYREEE (reference sequence). Trimming left V 1 base short and J 0 bases short, with 8 bases between. This CDR3 has 15 residues. This CDR3 reads CASSLFRDSYNEQFF. For the CDR3, the DNA is TGTGCCAGCAGCTTGTTCAGAGACTCCTACAATGAGCAGTTCTTC.

CDR3 amino acids: CASSLTGGTLQPQHF. The CDR3 DNA sequence: TGTGCCAGCAGCTTGACAGGGGGCACTCTGCAGCCCCAGCATTTT. The chain links TRBV5-5 to TRBJ1-5; TRBD1 matches at 9 bases. Germline loops: CDR1 SGHKS, CDR2 YYEKEE (reference sequence). The CDR3 runs to 15 residues. The V and J ends lost 1 base and 7 bases, in that order; junction bases with no gene match: 6.

The rearrangement uses TRBV9 and TRBJ2-6; D call uncertain. This CDR3 spans 15 amino acids. The germline gives CDR1 SGDLS, CDR2 YYNGEE. The ends were cut back, 0 bases at V and 0 bases at J, with 4 bases in the middle. This chain's CDR3 is CASSVDDSGANVLTF. Written as DNA, the CDR3 is TGTGCCAGCAGCGTAGATGACTCTGGGGCCAACGTCCTGACTTTC.

Remarks on this clone: At one boundary the junction diverges from the germline segment, which might be a read error. The CDR3 loop reads CASSLALGVYEQYF. CDR3 DNA: TGTGCCAGCAGCTTGGCCCTCGGGGTTTACGAGCAGTACTTC. The J gene is TRBJ2-7, the V gene TRBV5-1; a weak D match, TRBD2 (5 bases). The germline V gene has CDR1 SGHRS and CDR2 YFSETQ. This CDR3 contains 14 residues.

The chain couples TRBV7-2 to TRBJ2-7; D is ambiguous. In germline, CDR1 is SGHTA, CDR2 FQGNSA. The CDR3 is 15 residues long. V gave up 1 base and J gave up 1 base, with 11 bases separating them. The CDR3 nucleotides read TGTGCCAGCAGCTTAGGCGCCTACTTATCCTACGAGCAGTACTTC. It yields the protein CASSLGAYLSYEQYF.

The chain recombines TRBV5-1 with TRBJ1-1; 9 bases fit TRBD1. Per germline, CDR1 SGHRS and CDR2 YFSETQ. The CDR3 loop spans 13 amino acids. J gave up 7 bases and V 3 bases, and 4 bases lay outside the gene matches. CDR3 loop: CASSWWGQGEAFF. CDR3 nucleotide sequence: TGCGCCAGCAGCTGGTGGGGACAGGGTGAAGCTTTCTTT.

J is TRBJ2-7 and V is TRBV7-9; D ambiguous. The CDR3 runs to 12 residues. V lost 6 bases and J 0 bases, leaving 6 bases between the germline ends. The germline gives CDR1 SEHNR, CDR2 FQNEAQ (reference sequence). The CDR3 region is CASRKDSYEQYF. The CDR3 DNA follows: TGTGCCAGCAGAAAGGACTCCTACGAGCAGTACTTC.

The chain recombines TRBV5-1 with TRBJ2-5; 11 bases match TRBD1. This CDR3 is 14 amino acids long. The germline V gene encodes CDR1 SGHRS and CDR2 YFSETQ. V lost 4 bases, J lost 5 bases, and 4 bases stayed unmatched. The CDR3 loop reads CASSLGQGGETQYF. CDR3 coding DNA: TGCGCCAGCAGCCTGGGACAGGGGGGTGAGACCCAGTACTTC.

This chain links TRBV7-9 with TRBJ2-7; TRBD1 matches 9 bases. Germline V gene sequence: CDR1 SEHNR, CDR2 FQNEAQ (reference sequence). This CDR3 has 14 amino acids. V dropped 5 bases and J dropped 2; count of bases not matched to a gene: 4. The CDR3 spells CASSTRTGAYEQYF. CDR3 bases: TGTGCCAGCAGCACTCGGACAGGGGCCTACGAGCAGTACTTC.

The chain combines TRBV7-3 with TRBJ2-1, with D possibly TRBD2 on 5 matching bases. Looked up from germline, CDR1 is SGHTA and CDR2 is FQGTGA. The CDR3 consists of 15 residues. V was shortened by 5 bases and J by 6 bases, with 17 bases between the two germline ends. CDR3 nucleotides: TGTGCCAGCAGCACCCTAGGGCGAGGGAGCAATGAGCAGTTCTTC. This gives the protein CASSTLGRGSNEQFF.

CDR3 nucleotides: TGCGCCAGCAGCTTAGTGTGGGGGAGCCAAGAGACCCAGTACTTC. Translated: CASSLVWGSQETQYF. The V gene is TRBV5-1, the J gene TRBJ2-5; D is perhaps TRBD1 or TRBD2 (5 bases each). This CDR3 comprises 15 residues. Germline V gene sequence: CDR1 SGHRS, CDR2 YFSETQ. V lost 2 bases, J lost 1 base, and 12 bases lay in between.

V usage is TRBV7-2 and J usage is TRBJ2-7; 7 bases map to TRBD1. The CDR3 has 14 amino acids. Looked up from germline, CDR1 is SGHTA and CDR2 is FQGNSA. V was pared by 5 bases and J by 1 base, with 5 bases of the junction left unmatched. CDR3 sequence reads: CASSTPGQSYEQYF. CDR3 DNA sequence: TGTGCCAGCAGCACACCGGGACAGTCCTACGAGCAGTACTTC.

The chain links TRBV5-4 to TRBJ2-6; D remains ambiguous. Germline lookup yields CDR1 SGHNT and CDR2 YYREEE (reference sequence). There are 15 residues in the CDR3. The V and J ends lost 5 bases and 0 bases respectively, with 9 bases between them. The CDR3, as DNA: TGTGCCAGCAGTCATCCGAGCTCTGGGGCCAACGTCCTGACTTTC. Protein product: CASSHPSSGANVLTF.

The chain combines TRBV15 with TRBJ2-2; D might be TRBD1 (6 bases). Trimming left V 10 bases short and J 4 bases short, with 22 bases between. The V gene's germline CDR1 is LNHNV and CDR2 YYDKDF (reference sequence). CDR3 length: 16 residues. The CDR3 sequence: CASISEGVFFTGELFF. CDR3 nucleotide sequence: TGTGCCAGCATCAGCGAGGGGGTTTTCTTCACCGGGGAGCTGTTTTTT. Full variable domain (rest looked up from reference TRBV15 and TRBJ2-2): DAMVIQNPRYQVTQFGKPVTLSCSQTLNHNVMYWYQQKSSQAPKLLFHYYDKDFNNEADTPDNFQSRRPNTSFCFLDIRSPGLGDTAMYLCASISEGVFFTGELFFGEGSRLTVL.

The rearrangement links TRBV7-9 to TRBJ2-7; 7 nucleotides line up with TRBD1. The CDR3 consists of 15 residues. The junction had 7 bases not matched to a gene; V was cut back by 5 bases and J by 0 bases. In germline, CDR1 is SEHNR, CDR2 FQNEAQ (reference sequence). In DNA form, the CDR3 reads TGTGCCAGCAGCCCTCCAGGGGGAGTCTCCTACGAGCAGTACTTC. Translation: CASSPPGGVSYEQYF.

Of note for this clone: The same CDR3 arises from other DNA sequences in this sample as well. V gene TRBV4-1 combines with J gene TRBJ2-7, with a possible D match to TRBD2 (6 bases). This CDR3 is built from 14 residues. The ends were cut back, 4 bases at V and 1 base at J, with 11 bases in the middle. The V gene's germline CDR1 is MGHRA and CDR2 YSYEKL. CDR3 sequence: CASSPGTGSYEQYF. DNA of the CDR3: TGCGCCAGCAGCCCCGGGACTGGGTCCTACGAGCAGTACTTC.

The genes are TRBV5-1 and TRBJ1-1; the D gene is possibly TRBD1 (5 bases). Per germline, CDR1 SGHRS and CDR2 YFSETQ. Trimming took 0 bases from V and 2 from J, leaving 11 bases between them. CDR3 size: 15 residues. The CDR3 spells CASSLVVGANTEAFF. The CDR3 DNA follows: TGCGCCAGCAGCTTGGTTGTAGGGGCTAACACTGAAGCTTTCTTT.

The chain couples TRBV5-6 to TRBJ2-2, with no clear D. Deletions cut 0 bases from V and 10 bases from J, with 10 bases between. Germline V gene data show CDR1 as SGHDT and CDR2 as YYEEEE. The CDR3 runs 13 residues. Written as DNA, the CDR3 is TGTGCCAGCAGCTTGGTTCTAGAGGAGGAGCTGTTTTTT. Translation gives CASSLVLEEELFF.

The chain recombines TRBV6-1 with TRBJ2-6; D ambiguous. Trimming cost V 3 bases and J 0 bases, with 12 bases left between them. This CDR3 spans 17 amino acids. From germline, CDR1 is MNHNS and CDR2 SASEGT. CDR3 nucleotides: TGTGCCAGCAGTGATTGGACCCTCGACTCTGGGGCCAACGTCCTGACTTTC. It codes for CASSDWTLDSGANVLTF.

The V call is TRBV29-1, the J call TRBJ1-2; D may be TRBD1 (5 bases). Germline CDR1 and CDR2: SQVTM and ANQGSEA. V was trimmed by 5 bases and J by 4 bases, leaving 17 bases between them. The CDR3 runs to 14 residues. The CDR3 here is CSVFGQGRRYGYTF. The CDR3 DNA reads as TGCAGCGTTTTTGGCCAGGGCCGACGCTATGGCTACACCTTC.

The genes are TRBV7-9 and TRBJ2-6; no clear D gene. The germline V and J ends were trimmed by 1 base and 0 bases, with 4 bases remaining between them. This CDR3 is built from 15 residues. Per germline, CDR1 SEHNR and CDR2 FQNEAQ (reference sequence). CDR3 DNA sequence: TGTGCCAGCAGCTTAGATATCTCTGGGGCCAACGTCCTGACTTTC. Translated: CASSLDISGANVLTF.

The chain recombines TRBV6-6 with TRBJ2-3, with D possibly being TRBD1 or TRBD2 (5 bases each). This CDR3 has 14 amino acids. From germline, CDR1 is MNHNY and CDR2 SVGAGI (reference sequence). V gave up 2 bases and J gave up 2 bases, with 8 bases separating them. The DNA of the CDR3 is TGTGCCAGCAGTTACCAGGGACCCACAGATACGCAGTATTTT. Its protein product is CASSYQGPTDTQYF.